This T cell receptor beta chain is from a study of OX40 agonist ivuxolimab in advanced cancers. Study-level background: Prior checkpoint blockade (anti-PD-1, anti-PD-L1 or anti-CTLA-4) was permitted; around 40% had it. Study results and limitations: CD4+ T cells averaged fewer expanded clones than CD8+ T cells. Clonal expansion was seen in CD4+ and CD8+ blood T cells by week 6 at 0.1 to 3.0 mg/kg.

Notes on this clone: Its cognate antigen is unknown.

This CDR3 has 12 amino acids. The V end lost 4 bases, the J end lost 6 bases, and 10 bases lay between the germline ends. Germline CDR1 is SNHLY and CDR2 is FYNNEI. Sequenced by immunoSEQ multiplex PCR; TCRdb stores in-frame clones only, minus some. The sample consists of around 80,000 clones, around 84% of them appearing once. Sequences were derived from CD4+ or CD8+ T cells sorted from blood, sampled in a trial of the OX40 agonist ivuxolimab. The receptor was isolated from an adult with an advanced solid tumor such as melanoma, head and neck, liver or kidney cancer. V usage is TRBV2 and J usage is TRBJ2-7; D is uncertain. Here the CDR3 reads CASSVRRSEQYV. The CDR3 DNA reads as TGTGCCAGCAGTGTCAGGCGGTCCGAGCAGTACGTC.